The source of this TCR beta chain is a study of T cells in women clearing cervical HPV infection. Across the whole study: Case blood was drawn when the lesion was first found; control blood after infection became undetectable.

The protocol was immunoSEQ multiplex PCR, while the TCRdb copy is restricted to in-frame clones and leaves out a portion. Recorded for this sample: over 45,000 clones. On this clone: The read ends 3 residues before the CDR3 terminus; that terminus is restored from the germline J gene.

HPV was found by MY09/MY11 PCR and dot-blot genotyping. CDR1 and CDR2 (germline): LNHDA, SQIVND (reference sequence). The CDR3 length is 13 residues. The V and J genes are TRBV19 and TRBJ1-2; D is possibly TRBD1 (5 bases). Source material: blood buffy coat. The receptor was isolated from a woman aged 18 to 75 with a cervical HPV16 infection that either progressed to CIN3+ or cleared (not recorded which). The CDR3 DNA, read in part, is TGTGCCAGTAGTTGGGGCACATCCTACGAC. This translates into CASSWGTSYD. The whole CDR3 region reads CASSWGTSYDYTF.